The 21 T cell receptor beta chains listed next were all sequenced from one sample in a study of cytomegalovirus exposure and HLA in healthy donors. The primer mix had 60 Vbeta and 13 Jbeta primers. Profiled with immunoSEQ multiplex PCR; TCRdb holds only in-frame clones, not every one. Here the sample spans some 190,000 clones, over 70% being singletons. Sequencing was done on a sample of PBMCs. Receptors originate from a woman between 18 and 30 years old in good health and CMV-seronegative.

This rearrangement joins TRBV2 to TRBJ1-1; D is unresolved. The V end was cut by 1 base, the J end by 7 bases, with 16 bases between. The CDR3 loop spans 15 amino acids. Germline V gene data show CDR1 as SNHLY and CDR2 as FYNNEI. DNA of the CDR3: TGTGCCAGCAGTGAAGGTCCGCGCGGAGCCGATGAAGCTTTCTTT. Its translation is CASSEGPRGADEAFF. The whole variable domain, remainder taken from reference TRBV2 and TRBJ1-1, is EPEVTQTPSHQVTQMGQEVILRCVPISNHLYFYWYRQILGQKVEFLVSFYNNEISEKSEIFDDQFSVERPDGSNFTLKIRSTKLEDSAMYFCASSEGPRGADEAFFGQGTRLTVV.

The chain employs TRBV6-6 and TRBJ1-6, with TRBD1 matching 9 bases. The CDR3 sequence is 15 residues long. V lost 2 bases to trimming and J lost 11 bases; unmatched junction nucleotides: 7. CDR1 is MNHNY, CDR2 SVGAGI, per germline (reference sequence). The CDR3 reads CASSYVGQGGTPLHF. CDR3 bases: TGTGCCAGCAGTTACGTGGGACAGGGAGGAACACCCCTCCACTTT.

This chain links TRBV4-2 with TRBJ1-2; D gene unclear. CDR1 and CDR2 (germline): LGHNA, YNFKEQ. The CDR3 totals 18 residues. V shed 4 bases and J shed 6 bases, with 27 bases lying between them. As DNA, the CDR3 is TGTGCCAGCAGCCCGAAGTTAGATAGAGGGTTCGTGAGGCATGGCTACACCTTC. Translation: CASSPKLDRGFVRHGYTF.

The chain joins TRBV7-8 to TRBJ2-7, with 9 bases fitting TRBD1. J lost 5 bases, V lost 2 bases, and 4 bases had no gene match. Germline V gives CDR1 SGHVS, CDR2 FQNEAQ. The CDR3 covers 14 residues. CDR3 sequence (DNA): TGTGCCAGCAGCTTAAGGGACAGGGCCCACGAGCAGTACTTC. This translates into CASSLRDRAHEQYF. Full variable domain (remainder filled in from reference TRBV7-8 and TRBJ2-7): GAGVSQSPRYKVAKRGQDVALRCDPISGHVSLFWYQQALGQGPEFLTYFQNEAQLDKSGLPSDRFFAERPEGSVSTLKIQRTQQEDSAVYLCASSLRDRAHEQYFGPGTRLTVT.

The gene calls are TRBV5-1 and TRBJ1-1; a possible D gene is TRBD1 (6 bases). CDR3 length equals 16 residues. Deletions cut 0 bases from V and 5 bases from J, with 17 bases between. Germline values: CDR1 SGHRS, CDR2 YFSETQ. The CDR3 coding sequence is TGCGCCAGCAGCTTGGCCCCGGGGGGGCGCGGAACTGAAGCTTTCTTT. This gives the protein CASSLAPGGRGTEAFF.

V usage is TRBV28 and J usage is TRBJ2-1; possibly TRBD2 for D (5 bases). The V gene's germline CDR1 is MDHEN and CDR2 SYDVKM. The ends were cut back, 1 base at V and 7 bases at J, with 11 bases in the middle. The CDR3 spans 14 residues. CDR3 amino acids: CASSLLLAQNEQFF. The CDR3 region has the DNA TGTGCCAGCAGTTTATTGCTAGCCCAGAATGAGCAGTTCTTC.

This chain connects TRBV10-3 to TRBJ2-1; D not resolved. The germline CDR1 and CDR2 sequences are ENHRY and SYGVKD. The CDR3 covers 11 residues. Trimming took off 4 bases at V and 7 bases at J, with 5 bases between the two ends. The CDR3 reads CAISVVNEQFF. DNA of the CDR3: TGTGCCATCAGTGTCGTGAATGAGCAGTTCTTC.

The chain combines TRBV7-3 with TRBJ2-1, with 15 bases identical to TRBD2. Trimming removed 6 bases from V and 10 bases from J; junction bases left unmatched: 10. Germline assignment: CDR1 SGHTA and CDR2 FQGTGA. The CDR3 has 16 residues. The CDR3 loop is CASSPPGLAGGNEQFF. The CDR3 region has the DNA TGTGCCAGCAGTCCTCCGGGACTAGCGGGAGGTAACGAGCAGTTCTTC.

The V and J genes are TRBV5-6 and TRBJ1-1; the D is unclear. The CDR3 has 15 residues. Germline CDR1 is SGHDT and CDR2 is YYEEEE. Trimming took off 2 bases at V and 3 bases at J, with 14 bases between the two ends. The CDR3 here is CASSFMVLGDTEAFF. As DNA, the CDR3 is TGTGCCAGCAGCTTTATGGTCCTAGGTGACACTGAAGCTTTCTTT.

The chain couples TRBV7-9 to TRBJ1-2, with 7 positions matching TRBD1. This CDR3 comprises 17 residues. CDR1 is SEHNR and CDR2 is FQNEAQ in the germline V gene (reference sequence). The J segment lost 2 bases and the V segment lost 5 bases, leaving 14 bases of the junction unmatched. CDR3 nucleotides: TGTGCCAGCAGCACCCGACAGGGAGGCAATGAGAACTATGGCTACACCTTC. This sequence encodes CASSTRQGGNENYGYTF.

This clone was recorded a few times. The V call is TRBV21-1, the J call TRBJ2-7; the tabulated D call, TRBD1, remains unverified against the DNA. TRBV21-1 is a documented pseudogene. The length of the CDR3 is 14 residues. The CDR3 nucleotides are TGTGCCAGCAGCACCCAGGGGGGACTTTACGAGCAGTACTTC. This translates into CASSTQGGLYEQYF.

CDR3 in amino acids: CASSIETTGANVLTF. CDR3 nucleotides: TGTGCCAGTAGTATAGAGACTACTGGGGCCAACGTCCTGACTTTC. J is TRBJ2-6 and V is TRBV19; tentatively, D is TRBD2 (5 bases). In germline, CDR1 is LNHDA, CDR2 SQIVND (reference sequence). The CDR3 covers 15 residues. Trimming took off 0 bases at V and 2 bases at J, with 5 bases between the two ends.

V is TRBV28 and J is TRBJ2-7; possibly TRBD1 for D (6 bases). V was pared by 6 bases and J by 1 base, with 10 bases between. Germline CDR1 and CDR2: MDHEN and SYDVKM. CDR3 length: 13 amino acids. The DNA for the CDR3 is TGTGCCAGCAGGGGGACACGGTCCTACGAGCAGTACTTC. It codes for CASRGTRSYEQYF.

This clone was seen a few times. The V call is TRBV5-8, the J call TRBJ2-5, with D perhaps TRBD1 (5 bases). Matching the DNA end better, TRBJ2-7 makes the J call doubtful. The CDR3 covers 15 residues. Germline-derived CDR1 and CDR2 are SGHTS and YDEGEE. CDR3 sequence reads: CASSLQGRSSYEQYF. DNA for the CDR3: TGTGCCAGCAGCTTGCAGGGCAGGAGCTCCTACGAGCAGTACTTC.

This chain connects TRBV10-2 to TRBJ2-7, with D tentatively TRBD2 (7 bases). Germline V gene data show CDR1 as WSHSY and CDR2 as SAAADI. V shed 3 bases and J shed 2 bases, with 11 bases lying between them. The CDR3 is made up of 14 amino acids. CDR3: CASSEEGGTYEQYF. The CDR3, as DNA: TGCGCCAGCAGTGAAGAGGGGGGGACCTACGAGCAGTACTTC.

The chain combines TRBV4-3 with TRBJ1-1; 9 bases are a match to TRBD1. With 5 bases clipped from V and 1 base from J, the junction kept 5 bases outside the gene matches. The CDR3 covers 15 residues. CDR1 is LGHNA and CDR2 is YSLEER in the germline V gene. The CDR3 loop is CASSLRTGENTEAFF. As DNA, the CDR3 is TGCGCCAGCAGCTTGCGGACAGGGGAGAACACTGAAGCTTTCTTT.

The chain recombines TRBV7-2 with TRBJ2-3, with 10 bases matching TRBD2. In germline, CDR1 is SGHTA, CDR2 FQGNSA. The CDR3 sequence is 14 residues long. Unmatched junction bases numbered 3, after V lost 5 bases and J lost 4 bases. The CDR3 bases are TGTGCCAGCAGCCCGGGACTAGCGTCAGATACGCAGTATTTT. Its translation is CASSPGLASDTQYF.

V gene TRBV28 combines with J gene TRBJ1-2, with a possible D match to TRBD1 (6 bases). The CDR3 is 17 amino acids. From germline, CDR1 is MDHEN and CDR2 SYDVKM. The V and J ends lost 3 bases and 3 bases respectively, with 20 bases between them. The CDR3 here is CASSFLYVGGGYYGYTF. The CDR3 region has the DNA TGTGCCAGCAGTTTCCTATACGTTGGGGGCGGGTACTATGGCTACACCTTC.

This chain connects TRBV18 to TRBJ1-2, with 7 bases fitting TRBD1. Germline CDR1 and CDR2: KGHSH and LQKENI. The CDR3 is 14 amino acids. V shed 6 bases, J shed 8 bases, and the junction held 12 bases outside the gene matches. For the CDR3, the DNA is TGTGCCAGCTCCCCCGCGAGGGGGCAGGGGGGCTACACCTTC. Amino acids: CASSPARGQGGYTF.

The gene calls are TRBV7-2 and TRBJ2-7; 12 bases are a match to TRBD2. Germline V gene lookup returns CDR1 SGHTA and CDR2 FQGNSA. CDR3 length equals 15 residues. J gave up 7 bases and V 5 bases, and 9 bases lay outside the gene matches. As DNA, the CDR3 is TGTGCCAGCAGCCCAAGACTAGCGGGAGATGGGGAGCAGTACTTC. Translating gives CASSPRLAGDGEQYF.

V usage is TRBV19 and J usage is TRBJ1-6, with 9 bases identical to TRBD1. Per the germline V gene, CDR1 is LNHDA and CDR2 is SQIVND (reference sequence). The CDR3 extends over 17 amino acids. Unmatched junction bases numbered 7, after V lost 4 bases and J lost 3 bases. CDR3 nucleotide sequence: TGTGCCAGTAGTAAGATTACAGGGGGCGACTATAATTCACCCCTCCACTTT. Protein product: CASSKITGGDYNSPLHF. Full variable domain (outside the CDR3, taken from reference TRBV19 and TRBJ1-6): DGGITQSPKYLFRKEGQNVTLSCEQNLNHDAMYWYRQDPGQGLRLIYYSQIVNDFQKGDIAEGYSVSREKKESFPLTVTSAQKNPTAFYLCASSKITGGDYNSPLHFGNGTRLTVT.